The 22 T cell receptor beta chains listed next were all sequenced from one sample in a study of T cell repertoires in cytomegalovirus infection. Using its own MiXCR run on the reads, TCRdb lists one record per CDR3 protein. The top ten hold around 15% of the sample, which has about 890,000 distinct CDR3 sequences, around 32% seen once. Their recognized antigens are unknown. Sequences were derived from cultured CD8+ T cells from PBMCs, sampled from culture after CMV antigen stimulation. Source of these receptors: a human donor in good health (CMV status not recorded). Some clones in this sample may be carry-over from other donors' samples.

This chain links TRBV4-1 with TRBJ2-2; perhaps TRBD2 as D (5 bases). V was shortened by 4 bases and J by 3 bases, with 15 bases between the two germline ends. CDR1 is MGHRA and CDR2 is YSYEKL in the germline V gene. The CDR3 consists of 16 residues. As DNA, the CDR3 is TGCGCCAGCAGCCCATATACGGACTCTTACACCGGGGAGCTGTTTTTT. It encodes CASSPYTDSYTGELFF.

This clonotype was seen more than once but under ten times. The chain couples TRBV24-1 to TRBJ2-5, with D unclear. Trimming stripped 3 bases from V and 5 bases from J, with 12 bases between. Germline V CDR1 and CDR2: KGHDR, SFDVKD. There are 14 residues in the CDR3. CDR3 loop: CATSDRGLWETQYF. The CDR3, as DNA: TGTGCCACCAGTGATCGCGGTCTGTGGGAGACCCAGTACTTC.

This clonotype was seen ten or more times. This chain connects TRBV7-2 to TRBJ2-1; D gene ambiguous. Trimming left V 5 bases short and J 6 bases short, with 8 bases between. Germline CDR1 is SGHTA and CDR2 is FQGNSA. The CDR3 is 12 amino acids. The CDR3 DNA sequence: TGTGCCAGCAGCAAAGTAGTCAATGAGCAGTTCTTC. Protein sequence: CASSKVVNEQFF.

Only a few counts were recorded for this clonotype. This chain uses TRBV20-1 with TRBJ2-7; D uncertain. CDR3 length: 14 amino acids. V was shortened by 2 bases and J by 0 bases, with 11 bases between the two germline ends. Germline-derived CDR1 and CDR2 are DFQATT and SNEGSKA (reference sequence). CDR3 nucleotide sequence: TGCAGTGCTAGAAGGGTTTTTAGCTCCTACGAGCAGTACGTC. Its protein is CSARRVFSSYEQYV.

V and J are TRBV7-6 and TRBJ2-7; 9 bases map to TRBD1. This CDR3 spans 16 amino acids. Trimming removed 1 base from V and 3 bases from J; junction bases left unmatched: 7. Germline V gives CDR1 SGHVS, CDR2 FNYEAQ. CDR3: CASSLGFGTGHYEQYF. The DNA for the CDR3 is TGTGCCAGCAGCTTAGGCTTCGGGACAGGGCACTACGAGCAGTACTTC.

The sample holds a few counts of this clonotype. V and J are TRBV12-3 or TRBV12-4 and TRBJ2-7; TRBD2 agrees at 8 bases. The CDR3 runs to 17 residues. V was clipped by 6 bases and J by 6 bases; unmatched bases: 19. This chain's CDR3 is CASRPKGGGLGRCEQYV. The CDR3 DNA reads TGTGCCAGCAGACCCAAGGGGGGGGGACTAGGGAGGTGCGAGCAGTACGTC.

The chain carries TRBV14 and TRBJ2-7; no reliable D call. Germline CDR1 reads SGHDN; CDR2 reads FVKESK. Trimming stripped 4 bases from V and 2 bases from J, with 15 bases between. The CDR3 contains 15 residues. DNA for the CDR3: TGTGCCAGCAGCCTGTTTTCCATCGGCACCTACGAGCAGTACTTC. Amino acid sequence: CASSLFSIGTYEQYF.

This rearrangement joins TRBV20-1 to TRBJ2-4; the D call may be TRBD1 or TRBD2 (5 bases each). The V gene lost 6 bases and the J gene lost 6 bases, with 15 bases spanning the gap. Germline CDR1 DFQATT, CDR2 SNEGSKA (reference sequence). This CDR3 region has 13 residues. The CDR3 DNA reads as TGCAGTGCCACCAGGGACGTCTCAAACATTCAGTACTTC. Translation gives CSATRDVSNIQYF.

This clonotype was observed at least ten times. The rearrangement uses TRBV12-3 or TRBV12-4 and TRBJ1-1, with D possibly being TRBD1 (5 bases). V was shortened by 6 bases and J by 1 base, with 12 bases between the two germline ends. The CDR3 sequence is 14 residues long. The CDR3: CASSGHPWNTEAFF. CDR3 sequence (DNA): TGTGCCAGCAGCGGACATCCCTGGAACACTGAAGCTTTCTTT.

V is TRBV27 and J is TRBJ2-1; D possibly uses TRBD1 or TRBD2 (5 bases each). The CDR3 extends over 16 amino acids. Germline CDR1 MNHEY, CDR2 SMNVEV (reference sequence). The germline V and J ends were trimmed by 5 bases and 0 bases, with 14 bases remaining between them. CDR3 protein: CASSLIEGLSYNEQFF. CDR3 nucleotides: TGTGCCAGCAGTCTAATAGAGGGGCTCTCCTACAATGAGCAGTTCTTC.

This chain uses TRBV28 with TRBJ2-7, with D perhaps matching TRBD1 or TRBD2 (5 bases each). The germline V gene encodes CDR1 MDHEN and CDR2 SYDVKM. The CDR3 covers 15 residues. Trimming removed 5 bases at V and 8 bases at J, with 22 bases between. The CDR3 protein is CASSGVARGSVKQYV. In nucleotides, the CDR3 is TGTGCCAGCAGTGGAGTCGCGAGGGGCTCCGTAAAGCAGTACGTC.

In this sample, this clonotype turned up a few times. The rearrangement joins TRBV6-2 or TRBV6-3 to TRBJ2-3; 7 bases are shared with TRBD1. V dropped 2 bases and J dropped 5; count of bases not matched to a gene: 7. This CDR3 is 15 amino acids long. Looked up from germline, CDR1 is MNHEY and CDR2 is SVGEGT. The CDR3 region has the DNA TGTGCCAGCAGTTACGTGTTGGGGGACAGAGATACGCAGTATTTT. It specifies CASSYVLGDRDTQYF.

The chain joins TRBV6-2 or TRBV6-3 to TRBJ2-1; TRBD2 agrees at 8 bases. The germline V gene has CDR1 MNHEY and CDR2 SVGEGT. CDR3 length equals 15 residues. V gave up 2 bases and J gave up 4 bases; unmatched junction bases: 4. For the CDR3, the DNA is TGTGCCAGCAGTTACAGCGGACTAGCATACAATGAGCAGTTCTTC. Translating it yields CASSYSGLAYNEQFF.

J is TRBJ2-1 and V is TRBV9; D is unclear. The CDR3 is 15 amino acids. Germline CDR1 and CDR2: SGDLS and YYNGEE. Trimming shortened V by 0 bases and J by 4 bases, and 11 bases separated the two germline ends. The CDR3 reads CASSVAGTEYNEQFF. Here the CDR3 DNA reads TGTGCCAGCAGCGTAGCGGGTACGGAATACAATGAGCAGTTCTTC.

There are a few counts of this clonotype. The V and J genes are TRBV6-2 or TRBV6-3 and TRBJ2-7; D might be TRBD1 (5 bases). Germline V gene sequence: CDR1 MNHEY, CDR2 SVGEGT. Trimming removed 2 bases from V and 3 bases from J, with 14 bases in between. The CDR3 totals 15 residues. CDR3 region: CASSYQRQDSYEQYF. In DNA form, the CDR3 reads TGTGCCAGCAGTTACCAGAGACAAGACAGCTACGAGCAGTACTTC.

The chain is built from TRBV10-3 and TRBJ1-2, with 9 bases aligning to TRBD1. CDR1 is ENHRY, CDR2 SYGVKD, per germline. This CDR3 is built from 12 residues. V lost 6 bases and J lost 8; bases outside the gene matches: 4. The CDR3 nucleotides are TGTGCCATCAGAACAGGGGGCGAAGGCTACACCTTC. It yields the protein CAIRTGGEGYTF.

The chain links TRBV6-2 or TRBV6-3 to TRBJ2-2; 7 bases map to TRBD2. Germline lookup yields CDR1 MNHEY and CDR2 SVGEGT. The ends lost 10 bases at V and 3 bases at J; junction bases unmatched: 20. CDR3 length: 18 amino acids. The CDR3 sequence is CAIGGFRHSDPYTGELFF. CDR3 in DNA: TGTGCCATCGGGGGGTTTCGGCACTCTGACCCGTACACCGGGGAGCTGTTTTTT.

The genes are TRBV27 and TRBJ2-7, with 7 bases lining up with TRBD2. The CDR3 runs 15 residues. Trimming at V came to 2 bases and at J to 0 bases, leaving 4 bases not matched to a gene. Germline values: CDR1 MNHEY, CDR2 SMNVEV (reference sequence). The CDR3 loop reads CASSLVGGTSYEQYF. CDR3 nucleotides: TGTGCCAGCAGTTTAGTGGGGGGGACCTCCTACGAGCAGTACTTC.

The CDR3 region has the DNA TGTGCCATCAGAAACAGGGGGCTCGGGAACACTGAAGCTTTCTTT. It specifies CAIRNRGLGNTEAFF. The rearrangement joins TRBV10-3 to TRBJ1-1; TRBD1 agrees at 9 bases. This CDR3 is 15 amino acids long. V shed 6 bases, J shed 1 base, and the junction held 6 bases outside the gene matches. Germline CDR1 is ENHRY and CDR2 is SYGVKD.

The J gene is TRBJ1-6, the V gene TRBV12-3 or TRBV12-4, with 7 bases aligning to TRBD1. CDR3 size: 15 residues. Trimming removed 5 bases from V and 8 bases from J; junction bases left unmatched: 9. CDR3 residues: CASSLRDRADSPLHF. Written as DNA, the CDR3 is TGTGCCAGCAGTCTTCGTGACAGGGCTGATTCACCCCTCCACTTT.

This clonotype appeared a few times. CDR3 residues: CAISEFKGTRQPQHF. CDR3 DNA: TGTGCCATCAGTGAGTTTAAAGGGACGCGCCAGCCCCAGCATTTT. The chain is built from TRBV10-3 and TRBJ1-5; perhaps TRBD1 as D (5 bases). The V gene lost 1 base and the J gene lost 7 bases, with 14 bases spanning the gap. CDR3 size: 15 residues. Germline CDR1 ENHRY, CDR2 SYGVKD.

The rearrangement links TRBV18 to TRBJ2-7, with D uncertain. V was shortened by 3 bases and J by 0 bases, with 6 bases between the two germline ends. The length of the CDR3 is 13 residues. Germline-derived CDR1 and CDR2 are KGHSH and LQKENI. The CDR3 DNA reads TGTGCCAGCTCACCTTCGCCCTCCTACGAGCAGTACGTC. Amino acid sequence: CASSPSPSYEQYV.